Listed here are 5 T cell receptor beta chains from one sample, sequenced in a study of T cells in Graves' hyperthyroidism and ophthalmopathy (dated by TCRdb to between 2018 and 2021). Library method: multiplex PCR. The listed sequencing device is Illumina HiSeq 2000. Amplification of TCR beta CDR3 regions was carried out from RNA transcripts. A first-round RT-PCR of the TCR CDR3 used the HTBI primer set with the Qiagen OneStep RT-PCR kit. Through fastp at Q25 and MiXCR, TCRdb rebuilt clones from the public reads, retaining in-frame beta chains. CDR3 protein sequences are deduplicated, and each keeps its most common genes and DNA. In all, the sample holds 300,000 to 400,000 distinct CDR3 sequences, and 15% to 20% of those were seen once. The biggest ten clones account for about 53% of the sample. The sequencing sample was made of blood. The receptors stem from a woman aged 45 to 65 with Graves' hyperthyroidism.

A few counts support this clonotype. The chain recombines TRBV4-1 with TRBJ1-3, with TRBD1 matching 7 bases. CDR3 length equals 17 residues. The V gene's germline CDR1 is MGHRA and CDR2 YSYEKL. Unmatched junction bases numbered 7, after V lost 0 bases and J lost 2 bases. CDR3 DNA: TGCGCCAGCAGCCAAGATCGGCAGGGGGTGGCTGGAAACACCATATATTTT. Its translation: CASSQDRQGVAGNTIYF.

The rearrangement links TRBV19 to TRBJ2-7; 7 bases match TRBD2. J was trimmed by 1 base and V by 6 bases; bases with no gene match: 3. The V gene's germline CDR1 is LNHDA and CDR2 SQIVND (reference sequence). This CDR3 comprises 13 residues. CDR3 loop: CASSGTISYEQYF. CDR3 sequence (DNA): TGTGCCAGTAGCGGGACTATTTCCTACGAGCAGTACTTC.

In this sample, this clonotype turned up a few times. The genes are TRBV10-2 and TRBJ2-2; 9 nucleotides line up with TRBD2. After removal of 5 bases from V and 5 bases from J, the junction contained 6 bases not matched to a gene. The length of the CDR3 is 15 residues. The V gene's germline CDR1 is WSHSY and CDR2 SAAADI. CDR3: CASSSKAGGTGELFF. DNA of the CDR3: TGCGCCAGCAGTTCCAAGGCGGGAGGGACCGGGGAGCTGTTTTTT.

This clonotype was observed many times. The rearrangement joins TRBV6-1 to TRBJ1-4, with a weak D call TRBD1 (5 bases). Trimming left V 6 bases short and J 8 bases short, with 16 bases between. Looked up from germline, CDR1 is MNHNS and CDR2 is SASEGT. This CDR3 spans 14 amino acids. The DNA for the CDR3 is TGTGCCAGCAGGGCCTCAGGGCTGGGAGAAAAACTGTTTTTT. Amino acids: CASRASGLGEKLFF.

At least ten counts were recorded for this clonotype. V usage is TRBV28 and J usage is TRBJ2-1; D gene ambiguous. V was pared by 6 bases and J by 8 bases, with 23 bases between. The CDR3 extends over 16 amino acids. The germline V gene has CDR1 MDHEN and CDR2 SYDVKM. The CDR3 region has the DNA TGTGCCAGCAGGCGTCCGGATGGCCCCCGGGCGGATGAGCAGTTCTTC. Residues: CASRRPDGPRADEQFF.